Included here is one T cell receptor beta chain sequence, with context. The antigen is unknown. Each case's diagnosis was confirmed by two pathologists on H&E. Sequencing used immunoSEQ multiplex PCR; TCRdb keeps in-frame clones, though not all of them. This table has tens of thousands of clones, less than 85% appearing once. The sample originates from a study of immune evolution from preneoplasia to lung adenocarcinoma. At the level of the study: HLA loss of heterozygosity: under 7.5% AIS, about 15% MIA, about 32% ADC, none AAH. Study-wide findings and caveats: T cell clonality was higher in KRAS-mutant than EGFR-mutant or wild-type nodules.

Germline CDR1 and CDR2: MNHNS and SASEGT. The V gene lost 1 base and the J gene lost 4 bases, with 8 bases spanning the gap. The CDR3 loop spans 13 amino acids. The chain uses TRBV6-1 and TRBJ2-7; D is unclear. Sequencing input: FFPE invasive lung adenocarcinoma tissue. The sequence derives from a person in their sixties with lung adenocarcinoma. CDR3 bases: TGTGCCAGCAGTGAAGATGGTCTATACGAGCAGTACTTC. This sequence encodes CASSEDGLYEQYF.